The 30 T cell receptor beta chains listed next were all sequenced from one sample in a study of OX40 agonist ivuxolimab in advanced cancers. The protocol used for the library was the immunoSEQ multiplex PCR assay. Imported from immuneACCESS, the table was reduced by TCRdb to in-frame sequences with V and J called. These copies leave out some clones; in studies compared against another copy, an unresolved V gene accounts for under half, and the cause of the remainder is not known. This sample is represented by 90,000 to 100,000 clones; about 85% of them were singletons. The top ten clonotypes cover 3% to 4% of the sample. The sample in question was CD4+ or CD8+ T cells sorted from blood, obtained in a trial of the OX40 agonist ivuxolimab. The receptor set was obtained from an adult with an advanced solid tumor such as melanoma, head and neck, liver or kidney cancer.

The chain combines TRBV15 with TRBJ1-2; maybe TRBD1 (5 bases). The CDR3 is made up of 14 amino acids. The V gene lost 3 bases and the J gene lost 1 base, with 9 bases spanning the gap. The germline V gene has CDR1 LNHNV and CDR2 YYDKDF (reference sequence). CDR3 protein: CATSSGGFNYGYTF. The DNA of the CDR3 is TGTGCCACCAGCAGCGGGGGGTTTAACTATGGCTACACCTTC.

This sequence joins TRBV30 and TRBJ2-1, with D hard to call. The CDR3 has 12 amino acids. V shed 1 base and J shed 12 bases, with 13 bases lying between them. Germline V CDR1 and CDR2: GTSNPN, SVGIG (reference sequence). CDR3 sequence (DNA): TGTGCCTGGAGTGGGCCCAGTAGTGGGCAGTTCTTC. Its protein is CAWSGPSSGQFF.

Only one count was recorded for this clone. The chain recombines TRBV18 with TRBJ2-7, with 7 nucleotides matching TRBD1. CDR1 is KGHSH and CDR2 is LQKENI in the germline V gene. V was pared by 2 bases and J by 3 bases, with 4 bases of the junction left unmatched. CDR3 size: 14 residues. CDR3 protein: CASSPTRGSYEQYF. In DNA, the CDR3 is TGTGCCAGCTCACCAACCAGGGGGAGCTACGAGCAGTACTTC.

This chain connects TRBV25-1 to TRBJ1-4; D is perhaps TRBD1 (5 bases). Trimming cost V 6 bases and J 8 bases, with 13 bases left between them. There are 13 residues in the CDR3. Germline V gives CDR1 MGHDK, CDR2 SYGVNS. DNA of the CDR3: TGTGCCAGCAGGGGGGGGTTGAGCGAAAAACTGTTTTTT. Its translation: CASRGGLSEKLFF.

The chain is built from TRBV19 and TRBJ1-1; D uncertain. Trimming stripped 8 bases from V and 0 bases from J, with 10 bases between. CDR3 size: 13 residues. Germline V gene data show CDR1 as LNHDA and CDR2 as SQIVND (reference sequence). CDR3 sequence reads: CASSFTLNTEAFF. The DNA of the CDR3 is TGTGCCAGTTCCTTTACGCTGAACACTGAAGCTTTCTTT.

The CDR3 region is CASSGGVYEQYF. DNA for the CDR3: TGTGCCAGCAGCGGGGGGGTTTACGAGCAGTACTTC. The rearrangement joins TRBV5-6 to TRBJ2-7, with TRBD2 matching over 7 bases. CDR3 length: 12 residues. V dropped 4 bases and J dropped 4; count of bases not matched to a gene: 2. Germline V gene data show CDR1 as SGHDT and CDR2 as YYEEEE.

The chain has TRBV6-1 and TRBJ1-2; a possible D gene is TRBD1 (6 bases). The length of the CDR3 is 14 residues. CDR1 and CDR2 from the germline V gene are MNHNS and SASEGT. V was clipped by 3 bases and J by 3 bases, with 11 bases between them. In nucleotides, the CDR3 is TGTGCCAGCAGTGAGAGGACAGCGTACTATGGCTACACCTTC. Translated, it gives CASSERTAYYGYTF.

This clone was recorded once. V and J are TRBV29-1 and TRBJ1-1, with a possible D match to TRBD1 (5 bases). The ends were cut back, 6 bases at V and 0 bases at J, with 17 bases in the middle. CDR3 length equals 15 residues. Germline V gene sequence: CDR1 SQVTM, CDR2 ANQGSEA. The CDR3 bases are TGCAGCGTACGCGGAGGCAGGGCTATGAACACTGAAGCTTTCTTT. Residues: CSVRGGRAMNTEAFF.

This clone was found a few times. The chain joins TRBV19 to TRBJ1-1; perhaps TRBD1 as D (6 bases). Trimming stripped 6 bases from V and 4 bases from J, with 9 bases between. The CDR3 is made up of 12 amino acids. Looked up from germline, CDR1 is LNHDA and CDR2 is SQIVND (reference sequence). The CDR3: CASRMGATEAFF. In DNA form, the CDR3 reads TGTGCCAGTAGAATGGGGGCCACTGAAGCTTTCTTT.

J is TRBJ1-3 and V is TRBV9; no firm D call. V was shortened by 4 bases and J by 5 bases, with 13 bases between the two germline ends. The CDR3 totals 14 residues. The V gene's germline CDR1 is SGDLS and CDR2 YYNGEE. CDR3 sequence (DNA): TGTGCCAGCAGCCCCCAACGGGGAAGAAACACCATATATTTT. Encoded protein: CASSPQRGRNTIYF.

The chain's CDR3 is CASSSPGEGANEKLFF. The CDR3 DNA is TGTGCCAGCAGTTCCCCCGGAGAGGGAGCTAATGAAAAACTGTTTTTT. The chain couples TRBV28 to TRBJ1-4; no clear D gene. With 4 bases removed from V and 3 bases from J, the gap between germline ends came to 15 bases. The CDR3 contains 16 residues. Germline V CDR1 and CDR2: MDHEN, SYDVKM.

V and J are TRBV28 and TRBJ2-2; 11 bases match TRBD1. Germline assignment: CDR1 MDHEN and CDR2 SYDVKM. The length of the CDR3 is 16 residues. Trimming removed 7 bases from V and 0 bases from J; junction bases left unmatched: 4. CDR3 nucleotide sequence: TGTGCCAGCAACATGGGACAGGGGGCGAACACCGGGGAGCTGTTTTTT. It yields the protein CASNMGQGANTGELFF.

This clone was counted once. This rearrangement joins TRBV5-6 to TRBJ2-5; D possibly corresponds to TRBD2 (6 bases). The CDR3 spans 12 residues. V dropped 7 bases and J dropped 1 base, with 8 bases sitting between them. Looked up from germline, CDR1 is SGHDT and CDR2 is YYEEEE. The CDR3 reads CASGGIQETQYF. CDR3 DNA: TGTGCCAGCGGAGGGATCCAAGAGACCCAGTACTTC. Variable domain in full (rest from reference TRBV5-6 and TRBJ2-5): DAGVTQSPTHLIKTRGQQVTLRCSPKSGHDTVSWYQQALGQGPQFIFQYYEEEERQRGNFPDRFSGHQFPNYSSELNVNALLLGDSALYLCASGGIQETQYFGPGTRLLVL.

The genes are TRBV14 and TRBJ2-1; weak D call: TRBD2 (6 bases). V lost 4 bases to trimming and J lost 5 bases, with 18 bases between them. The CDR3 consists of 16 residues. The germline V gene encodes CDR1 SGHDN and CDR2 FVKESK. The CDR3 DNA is TGTGCCAGCAGCCGGTTCGGGGAGGCTAGGGACAATGAGCAGTTCTTC. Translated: CASSRFGEARDNEQFF.

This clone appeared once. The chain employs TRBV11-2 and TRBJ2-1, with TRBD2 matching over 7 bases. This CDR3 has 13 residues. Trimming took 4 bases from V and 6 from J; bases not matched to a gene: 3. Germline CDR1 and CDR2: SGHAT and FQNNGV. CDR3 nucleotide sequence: TGTGCCAGCAGCTCGGGACTAAGCAATGAGCAGTTCTTC. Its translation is CASSSGLSNEQFF.

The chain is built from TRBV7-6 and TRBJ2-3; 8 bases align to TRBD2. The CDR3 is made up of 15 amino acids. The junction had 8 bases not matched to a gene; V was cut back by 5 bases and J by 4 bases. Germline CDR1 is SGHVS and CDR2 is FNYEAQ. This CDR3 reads CASSQSQAGADTQYF. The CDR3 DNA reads TGTGCCAGCAGCCAATCTCAAGCGGGGGCAGATACGCAGTATTTT.

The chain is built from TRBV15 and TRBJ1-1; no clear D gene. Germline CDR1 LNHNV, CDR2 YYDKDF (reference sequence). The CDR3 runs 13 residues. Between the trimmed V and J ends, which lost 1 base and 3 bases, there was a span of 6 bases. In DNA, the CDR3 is TGTGCCACCAGCAGAGCCCTGTACACTGAAGCTTTCTTT. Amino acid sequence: CATSRALYTEAFF. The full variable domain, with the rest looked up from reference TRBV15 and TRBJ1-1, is DAMVIQNPRYQVTQFGKPVTLSCSQTLNHNVMYWYQQKSSQAPKLLFHYYDKDFNNEADTPDNFQSRRPNTSFCFLDIRSPGLGDTAMYLCATSRALYTEAFFGQGTRLTVV.

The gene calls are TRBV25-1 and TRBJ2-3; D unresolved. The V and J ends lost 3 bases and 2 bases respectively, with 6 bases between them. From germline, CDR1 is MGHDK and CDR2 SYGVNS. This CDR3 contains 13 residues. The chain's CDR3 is CASSDRFTDTQYF. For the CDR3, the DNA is TGTGCCAGCAGTGATAGATTCACAGATACGCAGTATTTT. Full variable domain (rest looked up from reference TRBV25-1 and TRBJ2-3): EADIYQTPRYLVIGTGKKITLECSQTMGHDKMYWYQQDPGMELHLIHYSYGVNSTEKGDLSSESTVSRIRTEHFPLTLESARPSHTSQYLCASSDRFTDTQYFGPGTRLTVL.

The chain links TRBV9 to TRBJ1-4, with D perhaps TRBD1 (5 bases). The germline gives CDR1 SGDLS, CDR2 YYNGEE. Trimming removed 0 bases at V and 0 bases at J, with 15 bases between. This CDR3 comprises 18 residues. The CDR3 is CASSVGAGPKTTNEKLFF. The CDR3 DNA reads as TGTGCCAGCAGCGTAGGAGCGGGACCAAAGACAACTAATGAAAAACTGTTTTTT.

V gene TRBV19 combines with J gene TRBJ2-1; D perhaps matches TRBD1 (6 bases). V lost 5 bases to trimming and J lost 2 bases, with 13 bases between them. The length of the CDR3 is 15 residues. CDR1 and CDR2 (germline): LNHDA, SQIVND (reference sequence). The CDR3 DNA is TGTGCCAGTAGTTCCACAGGGTGGACCTACAATGAGCAGTTCTTC. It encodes CASSSTGWTYNEQFF.

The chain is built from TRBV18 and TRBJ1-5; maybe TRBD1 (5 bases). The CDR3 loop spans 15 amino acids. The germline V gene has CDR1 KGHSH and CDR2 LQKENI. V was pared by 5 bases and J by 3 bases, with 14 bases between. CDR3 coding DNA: TGTGCCAGCTCAAATGGCGGGGCCGCCAATCAGCCCCAGCATTTT. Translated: CASSNGGAANQPQHF.

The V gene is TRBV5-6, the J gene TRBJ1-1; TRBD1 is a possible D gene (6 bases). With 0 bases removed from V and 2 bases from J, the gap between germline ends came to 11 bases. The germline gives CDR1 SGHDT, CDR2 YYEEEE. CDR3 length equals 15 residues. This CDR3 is CASSLAGDLNTEAFF. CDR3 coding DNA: TGTGCCAGCAGCTTGGCAGGGGACTTAAACACTGAAGCTTTCTTT.

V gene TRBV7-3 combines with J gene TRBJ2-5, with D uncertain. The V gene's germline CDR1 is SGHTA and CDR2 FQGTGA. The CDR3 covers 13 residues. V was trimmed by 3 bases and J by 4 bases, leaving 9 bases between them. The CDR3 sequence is CASSFFVLETQYF. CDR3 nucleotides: TGTGCCAGCAGCTTTTTCGTCCTAGAGACCCAGTACTTC.

The CDR3 reads CASSLSGERNQPQHF. CDR3 nucleotides: TGTGCCAGCAGTTTATCAGGGGAACGCAATCAGCCCCAGCATTTT. V gene TRBV27 combines with J gene TRBJ1-5; tentative D call: TRBD1 (5 bases). The V end was cut by 0 bases, the J end by 2 bases, with 8 bases between. The CDR3 spans 15 residues. The germline gives CDR1 MNHEY, CDR2 SMNVEV (reference sequence).

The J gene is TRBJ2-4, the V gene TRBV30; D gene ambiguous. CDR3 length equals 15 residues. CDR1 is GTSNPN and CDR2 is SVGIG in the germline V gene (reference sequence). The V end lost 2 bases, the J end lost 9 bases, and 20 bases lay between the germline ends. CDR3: CAWSKANWQGSIQYF. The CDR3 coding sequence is TGTGCCTGGAGTAAAGCGAACTGGCAAGGAAGCATTCAGTACTTC. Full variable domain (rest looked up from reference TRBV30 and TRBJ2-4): SQTIHQWPATLVQPVGSPLSLECTVEGTSNPNLYWYRQAAGRGLQLLFYSVGIGQISSEVPQNLSASRPQDRQFILSSKKLLLSDSGFYLCAWSKANWQGSIQYFGAGTRLSVL.

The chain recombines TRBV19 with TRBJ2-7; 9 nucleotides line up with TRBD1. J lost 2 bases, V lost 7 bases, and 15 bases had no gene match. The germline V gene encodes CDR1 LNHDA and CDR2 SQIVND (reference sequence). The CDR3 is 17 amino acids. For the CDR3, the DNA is TGTGCCAGTACCTCGACAGGGGGAGATACCAGGGCCTACGAGCAGTACTTC. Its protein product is CASTSTGGDTRAYEQYF.

In DNA, the CDR3 is TGTGCCAGCAGTAAACAGACTTACAATGAGCAGTTCTTC. It is translated as CASSKQTYNEQFF. The V and J genes are TRBV27 and TRBJ2-1; D gene unclear. CDR3 length equals 13 residues. Trimming cost V 5 bases and J 4 bases, with 9 bases left between them. Per germline, CDR1 MNHEY and CDR2 SMNVEV (reference sequence).

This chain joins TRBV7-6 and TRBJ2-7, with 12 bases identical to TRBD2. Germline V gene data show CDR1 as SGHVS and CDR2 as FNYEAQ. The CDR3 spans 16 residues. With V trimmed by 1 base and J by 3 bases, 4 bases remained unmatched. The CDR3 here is CASSLGTSGDHYEQYF. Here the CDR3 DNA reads TGTGCCAGCAGCTTAGGGACTAGCGGGGATCACTACGAGCAGTACTTC.

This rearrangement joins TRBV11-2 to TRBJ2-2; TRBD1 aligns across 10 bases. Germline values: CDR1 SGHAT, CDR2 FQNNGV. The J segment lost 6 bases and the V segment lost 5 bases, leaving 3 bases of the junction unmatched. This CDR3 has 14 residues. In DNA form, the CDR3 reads TGTGCCAGCAGCAGCGGGACAGGGGCCGGGGAGCTGTTTTTT. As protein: CASSSGTGAGELFF.

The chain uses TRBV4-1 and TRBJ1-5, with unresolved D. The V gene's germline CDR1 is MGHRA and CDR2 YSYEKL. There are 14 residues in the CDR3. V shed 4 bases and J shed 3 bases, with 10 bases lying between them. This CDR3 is CASSRKEDNQPQHF. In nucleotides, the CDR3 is TGCGCCAGCAGCCGAAAGGAGGACAATCAGCCCCAGCATTTT.